A single sample gave rise to the 22 T cell receptor beta chains below, sequenced in a study of T cells in Graves' hyperthyroidism and ophthalmopathy. The CDR3 regions of TCR beta were amplified from RNA transcripts. The TCR CDR3 first-round RT-PCR relied on the HTBI primer set. TCRdb reprocessed the multiplex PCR reads via MiXCR and lists one record per CDR3 protein. The sample lists 350,000 to 400,000 distinct CDR3 sequences; approximately 20% were seen once. The sample comprised blood. The origin of the receptors is a woman aged 18-29 years with Graves' hyperthyroidism.

This clonotype was seen many times. The chain employs TRBV6-1 and TRBJ2-5; no clear D gene. CDR3 length equals 13 residues. V gave up 3 bases and J gave up 7 bases, with 12 bases separating them. Per germline, CDR1 MNHNS and CDR2 SASEGT. This CDR3 is CASSDVPATTQYF. The CDR3 region has the DNA TGTGCCAGCAGTGATGTACCCGCAACGACCCAGTACTTC.

This clonotype was counted many times. The chain recombines TRBV4-1 with TRBJ2-7; D is ambiguous. Deletions cut 4 bases from V and 2 bases from J, with 6 bases between. The CDR3 contains 12 residues. Per germline, CDR1 MGHRA and CDR2 YSYEKL. Written as DNA, the CDR3 is TGCGCCAGCAGCCCACTTCCCTACGAGCAGTACTTC. Amino acids: CASSPLPYEQYF.

In this sample, this clonotype turned up a few times. The rearrangement joins TRBV4-1 to TRBJ1-1; 9 bases are shared with TRBD1. Per the germline V gene, CDR1 is MGHRA and CDR2 is YSYEKL. The CDR3 runs 17 residues. With V trimmed by 1 base and J by 5 bases, 11 bases remained unmatched. The CDR3 DNA reads TGCGCCAGCAGCCAAGCGTTAACCGGGACAGGGTTGACTGAAGCTTTCTTT. Its protein product is CASSQALTGTGLTEAFF.

At least ten counts were recorded for this clonotype. The V gene is TRBV6-1, the J gene TRBJ1-5, with D perhaps TRBD1 (6 bases). Per the germline V gene, CDR1 is MNHNS and CDR2 is SASEGT. This CDR3 contains 14 residues. The V and J ends lost 7 bases and 2 bases respectively, with 12 bases between them. The CDR3 DNA sequence: TGTGCCAGCAATACCAGACAGGGCAATCAGCCCCAGCATTTT. It encodes CASNTRQGNQPQHF.

About this clonotype: A much bigger clone sits one base away, suggesting this may be a read error. The J gene is TRBJ1-1, the V gene TRBV6-1; TRBD1 matches 9 bases. Germline CDR1 and CDR2: MNHNS and SASEGT. The CDR3 totals 13 residues. The CDR3 bases are TGTGTCAGCCTAGTACAGGGGGCTGCTGAAGCTTTCTTT. It codes for CVSLVQGAAEAFF.

This clonotype was detected ten times or more. V usage is TRBV10-3 and J usage is TRBJ1-2; D is uncertain. V was cut by 4 bases and J by 4 bases, with 10 bases left in between. Germline V gives CDR1 ENHRY, CDR2 SYGVKD. This CDR3 region has 13 residues. The CDR3 spells CAISGTESYGYTF. The DNA for the CDR3 is TGTGCCATCAGTGGGACGGAGTCCTATGGCTACACCTTC.

This clonotype was observed at least ten times. The chain joins TRBV4-2 to TRBJ2-7; 8 positions agree with TRBD2. Germline lookup yields CDR1 LGHNA and CDR2 YNFKEQ. V lost 0 bases to trimming and J lost 6 bases; unmatched junction nucleotides: 10. This CDR3 spans 16 amino acids. Here the CDR3 DNA reads TGTGCCAGCAGCCAAGATGACCGGGGGGGCCGGGTCGAGCAGTACTTC. Its translation is CASSQDDRGGRVEQYF.

This clonotype was seen at least ten times. The genes are TRBV6-6 and TRBJ1-5, with D perhaps matching TRBD1 (5 bases). This CDR3 region has 20 residues. The V and J ends lost 4 bases and 7 bases respectively, with 32 bases between them. Germline values: CDR1 MNHNY, CDR2 SVGAGI (reference sequence). The CDR3 DNA reads as TGTGCCAGCAGTTCCCACACATCTATAATACGGGACTGGGGGTCCCAGCCCCAGCATTTT. It specifies CASSSHTSIIRDWGSQPQHF.

Turning to this clonotype: A single base separates this from a much larger clone, so it may be a read error. The chain recombines TRBV12-3 or TRBV12-4 with TRBJ2-2; tentative D call: TRBD2 (5 bases). The CDR3 consists of 15 residues. The CDR3 sequence: CASSLVARHTGELCF. DNA of the CDR3: TGTGCCAGCAGTTTAGTCGCTAGGCACACCGGGGAGCTGTGTTTT.

This clonotype was seen ten or more times. The chain is built from TRBV18 and TRBJ2-7, with unresolved D. Germline V lookup: CDR1 KGHSH, CDR2 LQKENI. The CDR3 covers 13 residues. V shed 2 bases and J shed 1 base, with 6 bases lying between them. CDR3 nucleotide sequence: TGTGCCAGCTCACCAGGTCTATCCTACGAGCAGTACTTC. Translating it yields CASSPGLSYEQYF.

The chain uses TRBV28 and TRBJ2-7; 8 positions agree with TRBD1. With V trimmed by 8 bases and J by 3 bases, 12 bases remained unmatched. Germline CDR1 is MDHEN and CDR2 is SYDVKM. CDR3 length equals 15 residues. The CDR3 here is CASYSASGGSYEQYF. DNA of the CDR3: TGTGCCAGCTACTCCGCCTCAGGGGGCAGCTACGAGCAGTACTTC. The full variable domain, in which reference TRBV28 and TRBJ2-7 provide the parts outside the CDR3, is DVKVTQSSRYLVKRTGEKVFLECVQDMDHENMFWYRQDPGLGLRLIYFSYDVKMKEKGDIPEGYSVSREKKERFSLILESASTNQTSMYLCASYSASGGSYEQYFGPGTRLTVT.

This clonotype appeared many times. Given a much more abundant clone one base away, this may be a read error. The genes are TRBV30 and TRBJ1-1, with D unresolved. The CDR3 sequence is 11 residues long. Trimming took 4 bases from V and 5 from J, leaving 8 bases between them. Germline-derived CDR1 and CDR2 are GTSNPN and SVGIG (reference sequence). CDR3 DNA sequence: TGTGCCTGGAAGAGGAATACTGAAGCTTTCTTT. This encodes CAWKRNTEAFF.

Comments on this clonotype: A much larger clone differs from this one at a single base, so this may be a read error. CDR3 nucleotide sequence: TGTGCCAGCCGGGGACAGGGGTCGGGATACGAGCAGTACTTC. Translating gives CASRGQGSGYEQYF. This chain uses TRBV6-1 with TRBJ2-7, with 10 bases that match TRBD1. This CDR3 spans 14 amino acids. Looked up from germline, CDR1 is MNHNS and CDR2 is SASEGT. The junction had 8 bases not matched to a gene; V was cut back by 8 bases and J by 4 bases.

This clonotype showed up many times. The chain combines TRBV20-1 with TRBJ1-5; D perhaps matches TRBD1 (6 bases). V was clipped by 6 bases and J by 7 bases, with 16 bases between them. The germline gives CDR1 DFQATT, CDR2 SNEGSKA (reference sequence). CDR3 length: 13 amino acids. CDR3 region: CSAFFRGAQPQHF. CDR3 bases: TGCAGTGCCTTTTTCAGGGGAGCCCAGCCCCAGCATTTT.

The chain joins TRBV4-1 to TRBJ2-7, with 7 bases aligning to TRBD2. The CDR3 totals 15 residues. J was trimmed by 2 bases and V by 0 bases; bases with no gene match: 4. The germline V gene has CDR1 MGHRA and CDR2 YSYEKL. The CDR3 loop is CASSQEGGRTYEQYF. CDR3 nucleotides: TGCGCCAGCAGCCAAGAGGGGGGGAGGACCTACGAGCAGTACTTC.

This clonotype was observed at least ten times. V usage is TRBV2 and J usage is TRBJ2-5, with D possibly matching TRBD1 (5 bases). V dropped 4 bases and J dropped 4 bases, with 10 bases sitting between them. The CDR3 covers 13 residues. Germline V gives CDR1 SNHLY, CDR2 FYNNEI. CDR3 nucleotide sequence: TGTGCCAGCAGTGTCTACAGGAGAGAGACCCAGTACTTC. Translated: CASSVYRRETQYF.

In this sample, this clonotype turned up many times. The chain couples TRBV20-1 to TRBJ2-5, with 8 bases identical to TRBD2. J gave up 5 bases and V 6 bases, and 14 bases lay outside the gene matches. The germline V gene encodes CDR1 DFQATT and CDR2 SNEGSKA (reference sequence). This CDR3 contains 15 residues. The CDR3 nucleotides read TGCAGTGCCACACACGGGACTAGTATTCCGGAGACCCAGTACTTC. It encodes CSATHGTSIPETQYF.

The CDR3 sequence is CASSGRDRITARQYF. The CDR3 bases are TGTGCCAGCAGCGGAAGGGACAGGATTACCGCTCGGCAGTACTTC. V gene TRBV7-8 combines with J gene TRBJ2-7, with 8 bases that match TRBD1. The CDR3 loop spans 15 amino acids. From germline, CDR1 is SGHVS and CDR2 FQNEAQ. J lost 9 bases, V lost 5 bases, and 15 bases had no gene match.

The chain recombines TRBV15 with TRBJ1-1; unclear D gene. The germline V gene encodes CDR1 LNHNV and CDR2 YYDKDF (reference sequence). The CDR3 runs to 13 residues. V dropped 6 bases and J dropped 3 bases, with 11 bases sitting between them. In DNA, the CDR3 is TGTGCCACCAGTAGGAGTCGGGACACTGAAGCTTTCTTT. Encoded protein: CATSRSRDTEAFF.

Notes on this clonotype: A much more abundant neighbour one base away suggests this may be a read error. The DNA of the CDR3 is TGTGCCAGCCACGAACCGGGACTGGGTGTTACCGGGGAGCTGGTTTTT. Its protein product is CASHEPGLGVTGELVF. The V gene is TRBV6-1, the J gene TRBJ2-2, with a weak D call TRBD2 (6 bases). The length of the CDR3 is 16 residues. Germline-derived CDR1 and CDR2 are MNHNS and SASEGT.

This clonotype was seen a handful of times. This rearrangement joins TRBV20-1 to TRBJ2-7, with D uncertain. The germline gives CDR1 DFQATT, CDR2 SNEGSKA (reference sequence). CDR3 size: 12 residues. The germline V and J ends were trimmed by 2 bases and 2 bases, with 7 bases remaining between them. DNA for the CDR3: TGCAGTGCTAGAATGGCAGCCTACGAGCAGTACTTC. Encoded protein: CSARMAAYEQYF.

This clonotype came up many times. The chain has TRBV13 and TRBJ1-1; tentative D call: TRBD1 (6 bases). V was trimmed by 5 bases and J by 5 bases, leaving 12 bases between them. The CDR3 spans 13 residues. The germline CDR1 and CDR2 sequences are PRHDT and FYEKMQ (reference sequence). The CDR3 DNA reads as TGTGCCAGCAGCACGCACAGGGAGACTGAAGCTTTCTTT. It translates to CASSTHRETEAFF.